The 10 T cell receptor beta chains presented below share a single source sample, sequenced in a study of CD8 T cells in Susac syndrome. Reverse transcription of about 0.5 to 1 ug RNA used random hexamers. TCRdb re-derived calls from the immunoSEQ multiplex PCR reads in MiXCR, one entry per CDR3 protein. The sample contains approximately 260,000 distinct CDR3 sequences, 90% to 97% of which appear only once. Sequencing was performed on CD4+ T cells from PBMCs. The source of these receptors is a human donor with Susac syndrome.

This clonotype was counted once. The chain carries TRBV6-5 and TRBJ2-7; 10 bases line up with TRBD2. CDR3 length equals 17 residues. V dropped 0 bases and J dropped 5; count of bases not matched to a gene: 10. Germline-derived CDR1 and CDR2 are MNHEY and SVGAGI. CDR3 amino acids: CASSYSARLAGDNEQYF. CDR3 DNA sequence: TGTGCCAGCAGTTACTCCGCCCGGCTAGCGGGAGATAACGAGCAGTACTTC.

This clonotype was seen a single time. The genes are TRBV15 and TRBJ2-7, with D possibly matching TRBD2 (6 bases). Deletions cut 5 bases from V and 7 bases from J, with 21 bases between. The CDR3 spans 15 residues. CDR1 and CDR2 (germline): LNHNV, YYDKDF (reference sequence). The CDR3 DNA follows: TGTGCCACCAGCGGGACGGAGGGAACATTAAGGGAGCAGTACTTC. Its protein is CATSGTEGTLREQYF.

The rearrangement joins TRBV29-1 to TRBJ2-7; 9 bases align to TRBD1. Germline lookup yields CDR1 SQVTM and CDR2 ANQGSEA. This CDR3 region has 15 residues. Germline trimming cut 3 bases from V and 6 bases from J; bases unmatched to any gene: 12. As DNA, the CDR3 is TGCAGCGTTGATGGGGAAAACAGGGGGCGAAGCGAGCAGTACTTC. Amino acids: CSVDGENRGRSEQYF.

The chain is built from TRBV6-5 and TRBJ2-5, with 10 bases fitting TRBD1. In germline, CDR1 is MNHEY, CDR2 SVGAGI. There are 13 residues in the CDR3. After removal of 6 bases from V and 5 bases from J, the junction contained 3 bases not matched to a gene. The CDR3 here is CASRRTGGETQYF. CDR3 nucleotides: TGTGCCAGCAGGAGGACAGGGGGGGAGACCCAGTACTTC.

V gene TRBV30 combines with J gene TRBJ1-1; 7 bases are a match to TRBD1. This CDR3 is built from 15 residues. The germline gives CDR1 GTSNPN, CDR2 SVGIG (reference sequence). V trimming: 4 bases; J trimming: 1 base; junction bases outside the gene matches: 9. The CDR3 DNA sequence: TGTGCCTGGAATCCGCCGGGACAGTGGAACACTGAAGCTTTCTTT. This encodes CAWNPPGQWNTEAFF.

The chain employs TRBV4-1 and TRBJ2-3, with TRBD2 identical over 12 bases. Losses at the gene ends were 1 base for V and 2 bases for J; bases not matched to a gene: 4. This CDR3 has 17 residues. CDR1 is MGHRA, CDR2 YSYEKL, per germline. For the CDR3, the DNA is TGCGCCAGCAGCCAAGGTTCTAGCGGGAGGGCCACAGATACGCAGTATTTT. This gives the protein CASSQGSSGRATDTQYF.

This clonotype came up a few times. The chain has TRBV18 and TRBJ2-5; 8 bases map to TRBD2. Germline CDR1 KGHSH, CDR2 LQKENI. There are 13 residues in the CDR3. After removal of 6 bases from V and 4 bases from J, the junction contained 4 bases not matched to a gene. The CDR3 region has the DNA TGTGCCAGCTCGCCGGGACTAGGAGAGACCCAGTACTTC. Amino acid sequence: CASSPGLGETQYF.

The chain recombines TRBV5-1 with TRBJ2-7; D could derive from TRBD1 or TRBD2 (5 bases each). The CDR3 extends over 15 amino acids. The ends were cut back, 4 bases at V and 2 bases at J, with 16 bases in the middle. The germline V gene encodes CDR1 SGHRS and CDR2 YFSETQ. The CDR3 spells CASSLAGTSTYEQYF. The DNA of the CDR3 is TGCGCCAGCAGCCTCGCCGGGACCTCAACCTACGAGCAGTACTTC.

The CDR3 sequence is CAISVAGMNTEAFF. The CDR3 region has the DNA TGTGCCATCAGTGTCGCAGGGATGAACACTGAAGCTTTCTTT. V is TRBV10-3 and J is TRBJ1-1; perhaps TRBD1 as D (5 bases). This CDR3 has 14 amino acids. The germline V gene has CDR1 ENHRY and CDR2 SYGVKD. V shed 4 bases and J shed 0 bases, with 9 bases lying between them.

About this clonotype: Germline and junction disagree at one end, which may indicate a read error. V and J are TRBV4-2 and TRBJ1-5; 9 bases are a match to TRBD1. The germline CDR1 and CDR2 sequences are LGHNA and YNFKEQ. The CDR3 extends over 15 amino acids. CDR3 loop: CASSQETGGNQPQHF. The CDR3 nucleotides are TGTGCCAGCAGCCAAGAAACAGGGGGCAACCAGCCCCAGCATTTT.